The sequence of this T cell receptor beta chain was determined in a study of graft-versus-host responses after intestinal transplantation. In the study overall: Every recipient had anti-thymocyte globulin induction and 2 to 4 years of tacrolimus plus steroids.

With respect to this clone: Its target is not known.

Here immunoSEQ multiplex PCR was the method, and the copy in TCRdb shows in-frame clones only, minus some. The data show 88,000 or so clones, with almost 90% seen just once and 0.11% held by the top ten. This clonotype was obtained from a human donor who received an intestinal transplant. Sample: unstimulated CD4+ T cells sorted from spleen or lymph node cells, taken before intestinal transplant.

CDR3 loop: CASSRNRGVNTEAFF. For the CDR3, the DNA is TGTGCCAGTAGTAGGAACAGGGGGGTGAACACTGAAGCTTTCTTT. This rearrangement joins TRBV19 to TRBJ1-1; 8 nucleotides agree with TRBD1. The CDR3 is 15 residues long. V shed 4 bases and J 0 bases; nucleotides not matched to a gene: 4. From germline, CDR1 is LNHDA and CDR2 SQIVND (reference sequence). Variable domain in full (rest from reference TRBV19 and TRBJ1-1): DGGITQSPKYLFRKEGQNVTLSCEQNLNHDAMYWYRQDPGQGLRLIYYSQIVNDFQKGDIAEGYSVSREKKESFPLTVTSAQKNPTAFYLCASSRNRGVNTEAFFGQGTRLTVV.